The rows below give T cell receptor beta chains drawn from one sample of a study of PD-L1 blockade in urothelial cancer. Repertoires were generated with immunoSEQ multiplex PCR, while TCRdb's copy carries only in-frame clones and drops some. The table includes some 40,000 clones, roughly 89% detected once. The sample was PBMCs, taken around atezolizumab (anti-PD-L1) treatment. The receptors here all came from a man between 65 and 79 years old with urothelial cancer. CDR3s include the opening cysteine and the closing phenylalanine or tryptophan. Each record gives: J gene, clone size, V gene, D gene, CDR3 DNA, CDR3 protein. The D gene is left open where the match is weak. Not all rows give a size; the values are once, few, many and, for expanded clones, a class.

>TRBJ2-7|NA|TRBV5-1|NA
TGCGCCAGCAGCTTGGCCGGGAGTACCTCCTACGAGCAGTACTTC
CASSLAGSTSYEQYF
>TRBJ1-5|NA|TRBV28|NA
TGTGCCAGCAGTCCCGGTCCCCCCACTGCCCATAGCAATCAGCCCCAGCATTTT
CASSPGPPTAHSNQPQHF
>TRBJ1-1|once|TRBV6-5|TRBD1
TGTGCCAGCAGTTACGGAAACAGGGGGAACACTGAAGCTTTCTTT
CASSYGNRGNTEAFF
>TRBJ2-2|NA|TRBV5-1|TRBD2
TGCGCCAGCAGCTTGCAGACTAGCATGAACACCGGGGAGCTGTTTTTT
CASSLQTSMNTGELFF
>TRBJ1-2|NA|TRBV29-1|NA
TGCAGCGTGGGTGGGGGGGAGGGCTATGGCTACACCTTC
CSVGGGEGYGYTF
>TRBJ2-5|few|TRBV29-1|TRBD1
TGCAGCACAACCACAGGGCCAGGGGGCCGTCAAGAGACCCAGTACTTC
CSTTTGPGGRQETQYF
>TRBJ2-7|NA|TRBV5-4|NA
TGTGCCAGCAGCTTAAGCGGGCCGAAATCCTACGAGCAGTACTTC
CASSLSGPKSYEQYF
>TRBJ2-7|few|TRBV6-1|NA
TGTGCCAGCAGCCGACAGGCAAGCTCCTACGAGCAGTACTTC
CASSRQASSYEQYF
>TRBJ1-3|once|TRBV18|TRBD1
TGTGCCAGCTCATCCCAGGGGGCAGGTTCTGGAAACACCATATATTTT
CASSSQGAGSGNTIYF
>TRBJ1-1|once|TRBV5-4|TRBD1
TGTGCCAGCAGCTTGTTGCGACAACAGGGGAAGGCTGAAGCTTTCTTT
CASSLLRQQGKAEAFF
>TRBJ1-3|NA|TRBV11-1|TRBD1
TGTGCCAGCAGCTTCTCGACAGGGATCGGATCTGGAAACACCATATATTTT
CASSFSTGIGSGNTIYF
>TRBJ2-1|NA|TRBV7-3|NA
TGTGCCAGCAGCTTATGGAGCGGACCTTACAATGAGCAGTTCTTC
CASSLWSGPYNEQFF
>TRBJ2-1|NA|TRBV6-4|TRBD2
TGTGCCAGCAGTCCGGGACTAGCGGCTCATCTCAATGAGCAGTTCTTC
CASSPGLAAHLNEQFF
>TRBJ1-3|NA|TRBV4-2|TRBD1
TGTGCCAGCAGCCATCCCGTAACAGGGGAGGAAAACACCATATATTTT
CASSHPVTGEENTIYF
>TRBJ2-7|once|TRBV6-5|TRBD2
TGTGCCAGCAGTTACTCAAGGACTAGCGGAGCCTACGAGCAGTACTTC
CASSYSRTSGAYEQYF
>TRBJ2-1|once|TRBV5-4|TRBD2
TGTGCCAGCAGCTTTAGAAATAGCGGGAGCGATGAGCAGTTCTTC
CASSFRNSGSDEQFF
>TRBJ2-3|NA|TRBV5-4|NA
TGTGCCAGCAGCTTGAGGGGGAGACGCACAGATACGCAGTATTTT
CASSLRGRRTDTQYF
>TRBJ2-7|NA|TRBV28|NA
TGTGCCAGCTTTCCAGTCCAGGGCACTCCTTACGAGCAGTACTTC
CASFPVQGTPYEQYF
>TRBJ2-7|once|TRBV5-6|NA
TGTGCCAGCAGCTTGGGGGTCGGGGAGCAGTACTTC
CASSLGVGEQYF
>TRBJ2-5|once|TRBV7-2|TRBD2
TGTGCCAGCAGCGGACTAGCGGGAGAAGTTGAGACCCAGTACTTC
CASSGLAGEVETQYF
>TRBJ2-1|NA|TRBV7-8|TRBD2
TGTGCCAGCAGCCAAGGGACTAGCGTATCGAGGGAGGAGCAGTTCTTC
CASSQGTSVSREEQFF
>TRBJ2-5|NA|TRBV6-1|NA
TGTGCCAGCAGTGAAGTCAGGGGAGAGACCCAGTACTTC
CASSEVRGETQYF
>TRBJ2-5|NA|TRBV7-9|NA
TGTGCCAGCAGCTCCGGACAGATTTTAGAGACCCAGTACTTC
CASSSGQILETQYF
>TRBJ2-1|NA|TRBV28|TRBD2
TGTGCCAGCAGTTTAAGTCTAGCGGGGTACAATGAGCAGTTCTTC
CASSLSLAGYNEQFF
>TRBJ2-1|NA|TRBV9|TRBD2
TGTGCCAGGCCCCTCCTTCTAGCGGGAAAACCAGGGGCCTACAATGAGCAGTTCTTC
CARPLLLAGKPGAYNEQFF
>TRBJ2-1|NA|TRBV5-1|TRBD2
TGCGCCAGCAGCTTGGACGGGAGGGGGAATGAGCAGTTCTTC
CASSLDGRGNEQFF
>TRBJ2-7|NA|TRBV6-4|NA
TGTGCCAGCAGTACACACAGGCTCTACGAGCAGTACTTC
CASSTHRLYEQYF
>TRBJ1-4|NA|TRBV28|TRBD1
TGTGCCAGCAGATCTAGACAGGGGGCGAGGGAAAAACTGTTTTTT
CASRSRQGAREKLFF
>TRBJ2-5|once|TRBV11-2|TRBD2
TGTGCCAGCAGCCCGGGGGGGCTAGCGGGAATTTCGGAGACCCAGTACTTC
CASSPGGLAGISETQYF
>TRBJ2-2|NA|TRBV29-1|TRBD2
TGCAGCGTTGAAGGGCTAGCGGGAGGGCGGAAGCTGTTTTTT
CSVEGLAGGRKLFF
>TRBJ2-1|NA|TRBV5-1|TRBD2
TGCGCCAGCAGCTTGGATGCGGGAGGGCCCTTTTATGAGCAGTTCTTC
CASSLDAGGPFYEQFF
>TRBJ2-3|NA|TRBV11-2|TRBD2
TGTGCCACCTCGAGGAGCGGGATGGGGGGAACAGATACGCAGTATTTT
CATSRSGMGGTDTQYF
>TRBJ2-3|NA|TRBV18|NA
TGTGCCAGCTCGACAGGACCTAACACAGATACGCAGTATTTT
CASSTGPNTDTQYF
>TRBJ2-1|NA|TRBV6-4|TRBD1
TGTGCCAGCAGTGACTTCAGGGGGCTCTACAATGAGCAGTTCTTC
CASSDFRGLYNEQFF
>TRBJ1-4|NA|TRBV19|NA
TGTGCCAGTAGTGCCCGAACAGGAGCGACCAATGAAAAACTGTTTTTT
CASSARTGATNEKLFF
>TRBJ2-2|NA|TRBV4-1|NA
TGCGCCAGCAGCCAAGATATGGGGGGGCGCACCGGGGAGCTGTTTTTT
CASSQDMGGRTGELFF
>TRBJ2-3|NA|TRBV6-5|TRBD1
TGTGCCAGCAGTTACTCGTGGACAGGGAGGGATACGCAGTATTTT
CASSYSWTGRDTQYF
>TRBJ1-2|NA|TRBV28|NA
TGTGCCAGCAGTTTATCCCCGACAGTGATTAACTATGGCTACACCTTC
CASSLSPTVINYGYTF
>TRBJ2-5|NA|TRBV7-9|NA
TGTGCCAGCAGCTTCACTAGCAAGCGAGAGACCCAGTACTTC
CASSFTSKRETQYF
>TRBJ2-6|NA|TRBV5-1|NA
TGCGCCAGCAGCTTGGCTACCTCTGGGGCCAACGTCCTGACTTTC
CASSLATSGANVLTF
>TRBJ2-5|NA|TRBV5-6|TRBD2
TGTGCCAGCAGCCGCACTAGCGGGATAGGGGAGACCCAGTACTTC
CASSRTSGIGETQYF
>TRBJ1-2|NA|TRBV19|TRBD1
TGTGCCAGTAGTATCATAGGGACAGCCGGGAACTATGGCTACACCTTC
CASSIIGTAGNYGYTF
>TRBJ1-5|NA|TRBV5-6|NA
TGTGCCAGCAGCTTGGGGTTAGGGGGTCAGCCCCAGCATTTT
CASSLGLGGQPQHF
>TRBJ2-5|NA|TRBV9|NA
TGTGCCAGCAGCGTAGCGGCAGGGTTCCAAGAGACCCAGTACTTC
CASSVAAGFQETQYF
>TRBJ2-1|NA|TRBV7-9|TRBD2
TGTGCCAGCAGCTTAGGGGGACTAGCGGGAGGGAGCTCCTACAATGAGCAGTTCTTC
CASSLGGLAGGSSYNEQFF
>TRBJ2-2|NA|TRBV7-4|TRBD2
TGTGCCAGCAGCCCACCCGGGACTAGCCCGCCCGGGGAGCTGTTTTTT
CASSPPGTSPPGELFF
>TRBJ2-3|once|TRBV11-3|NA
TGTGCCAGCAGCCTTGGACAGACCCAGAGCACAGATACGCAGTATTTT
CASSLGQTQSTDTQYF
>TRBJ2-7|NA|TRBV6-1|TRBD2
TGTGCCAGCAAAACAATGCGGGAGGGTTCGGGCGAGCAGTACTTC
CASKTMREGSGEQYF
>TRBJ2-2|NA|TRBV7-9|NA
TGTGCCAGCAGCCCAGGACTGAACACCGGGGAGCTGTTTTTT
CASSPGLNTGELFF
>TRBJ2-1|NA|TRBV10-1|NA
TGCGCCAGCAGTGTGGGTCTAGAGACTGAGCAGTTCTTC
CASSVGLETEQFF